This record concerns one T cell receptor beta chain sequence. The data originate from a study of PD-1 blockade in classical Hodgkin lymphoma. Germline CDR1 is SGHTA and CDR2 is FQGNSA. The CDR3 runs 13 residues. Trimming removed 5 bases at V and 10 bases at J, with 12 bases between. Time point here: cycle 4 day 1 (C4D1), after less than seven weeks of nivolumab. Each of the patients experienced relapse following autologous stem cell transplantation, and their brentuximab vedotin exposure differed. Best responses included complete response and partial response; otherwise, the best response was progressive disease. The protocol was immunoSEQ multiplex PCR, while the TCRdb copy is restricted to in-frame clones and leaves out a portion. The data contain roughly 6,900 clones, 86% of them singletons.

This rearrangement joins TRBV7-2 to TRBJ1-6; D is unclear. Material: peripheral blood mononuclear cells (PBMCs), obtained before the fourth cycle of nivolumab. The TCR comes from a human donor with classical Hodgkin lymphoma. In DNA, the CDR3 is TGTGCCAGCAGCCAGTGGGTAGGGTCACCCCTCCACTTT. The encoded protein is CASSQWVGSPLHF.